The sequence of this T cell receptor beta chain was determined in a study of blood T cell repertoires in COVID-19. This clone was seen once. Trimming cost V 2 bases and J 9 bases; bases outside gene matches: 3. The CDR3 consists of 15 residues. Germline CDR1 SGHRS, CDR2 YFSETQ. The data were produced by immunoSEQ multiplex PCR, yet TCRdb's version contains in-frame clones alone and is incomplete. This table holds about 76,000 clones, 60% to 80% found once. The sequenced material came from peripheral blood. The chain is built from TRBV5-1 and TRBJ1-6; 12 nucleotides align to TRBD1. The receptor's source is a human donor in a cohort sampled during active COVID-19. The CDR3 reads CASSFGDRGLSPLHF. In DNA, the CDR3 is TGCGCCAGCAGCTTCGGGGACAGGGGGCTTTCACCCCTCCACTTT.